The next 24 T cell receptor beta chains were all read from a single sample in a study of cytomegalovirus exposure and HLA in healthy donors. The PCR used 60 Vbeta and 13 Jbeta primers. The table came from immunoSEQ multiplex PCR; TCRdb's copy has only in-frame clones and leaves some out. The sample gives about 160,000 clones, 60% to 80% of which show up once; around 4.6% is in the top ten. Material for sequencing was PBMCs. The receptors originated from a male donor in good health and CMV-seronegative.

The J gene is TRBJ2-2, the V gene TRBV7-7; D is possibly TRBD2 (5 bases). The length of the CDR3 is 14 residues. Trimming shortened V by 2 bases and J by 7 bases, and 11 bases separated the two germline ends. Germline V gene sequence: CDR1 SSHAT, CDR2 FNYEAQ (reference sequence). CDR3 region: CASSLRESGGELFF. In DNA form, the CDR3 reads TGTGCCAGCAGCTTAAGGGAGAGCGGCGGGGAGCTGTTTTTT.

The chain couples TRBV27 to TRBJ2-7; the D gene is possibly TRBD2 (7 bases). CDR1 is MNHEY and CDR2 is SMNVEV in the germline V gene (reference sequence). The CDR3 is made up of 15 amino acids. V lost 6 bases and J lost 0, with 15 bases in between. The CDR3 sequence: CASSLGGDSSYEQYF. The CDR3 DNA is TGTGCCAGCAGCTTAGGGGGGGATAGCTCCTACGAGCAGTACTTC.

DNA of the CDR3: TGCAGCGTTGGACAGCTTATGAACACTGAAGCTTTCTTT. Translated, it gives CSVGQLMNTEAFF. The V gene is TRBV29-1, the J gene TRBJ1-1; maybe TRBD1 (5 bases). There are 13 residues in the CDR3. V lost 4 bases to trimming and J lost 0 bases, with 9 bases between them. Germline V lookup: CDR1 SQVTM, CDR2 ANQGSEA.

V usage is TRBV6-5 and J usage is TRBJ2-7, with a tentative D call TRBD2 (5 bases). CDR3 length equals 12 residues. Germline assignment: CDR1 MNHEY and CDR2 SVGAGI. Between the trimmed V and J ends, which lost 8 bases and 3 bases, there was a span of 11 bases. CDR3 DNA sequence: TGTGCCAGCCTAGGGAGTAACTACGAGCAGTACTTC. Its translation is CASLGSNYEQYF.

V gene TRBV28 combines with J gene TRBJ2-5; D may be TRBD2 (6 bases). Matching the DNA end better, TRBJ2-7 makes the J call doubtful. CDR1 and CDR2 from the germline V gene are MDHEN and SYDVKM. The CDR3 has 15 residues. CDR3 in DNA: TGTGCCAGCAGTCCCGTCCGGAGGGCCCCCTACGAGCAGTACTTC. As protein: CASSPVRRAPYEQYF.

The rearrangement links TRBV6-5 to TRBJ1-5; 12 bases fit TRBD1. V shed 6 bases and J 7 bases; nucleotides not matched to a gene: 7. In germline, CDR1 is MNHEY, CDR2 SVGAGI. This CDR3 has 15 amino acids. Here the CDR3 reads CASRGTGGAEQPQHF. In DNA, the CDR3 is TGTGCCAGCAGGGGGACAGGGGGCGCGGAACAGCCCCAGCATTTT.

The J gene is TRBJ1-6, the V gene TRBV5-1; TRBD1 aligns across 7 bases. V shed 0 bases and J 4 bases; nucleotides not matched to a gene: 1. Germline assignment: CDR1 SGHRS and CDR2 YFSETQ. CDR3 length equals 15 residues. The CDR3 is CASSLGQGYNSPLHF. CDR3 DNA sequence: TGCGCCAGCAGCTTGGGACAGGGTTATAATTCACCCCTCCACTTT.

The J gene is TRBJ2-7, the V gene TRBV7-6, with 10 bases matching TRBD1. V lost 6 bases and J lost 6; bases outside the gene matches: 8. The CDR3 consists of 14 residues. The germline gives CDR1 SGHVS, CDR2 FNYEAQ. The CDR3 region has the DNA TGTGCCAGCAGAGGACAGGGGGGGATCTCCGAGCAGTACTTC. It encodes CASRGQGGISEQYF. The full variable domain, in which reference TRBV7-6 and TRBJ2-7 provide the parts outside the CDR3, is GAGVSQSPRYKVTKRGQDVALRCDPISGHVSLYWYRQALGQGPEFLTYFNYEAQQDKSGLPNDRFSAERPEGSISTLTIQRTEQRDSAMYRCASRGQGGISEQYFGPGTRLTVT.

The rearrangement uses TRBV19 and TRBJ1-5; TRBD1 matches at 7 bases. The CDR3 spans 15 residues. CDR1 is LNHDA and CDR2 is SQIVND in the germline V gene (reference sequence). V shed 3 bases, J shed 1 base, and the junction held 3 bases outside the gene matches. The DNA for the CDR3 is TGTGCCAGTAGTATCACCAGGGGGAGCAATCAGCCCCAGCATTTT. Translated, it gives CASSITRGSNQPQHF.

The chain employs TRBV27 and TRBJ2-7, with a tentative D call TRBD2 (5 bases). Germline loops: CDR1 MNHEY, CDR2 SMNVEV (reference sequence). The CDR3 spans 14 residues. Trimming took 5 bases from V and 3 from J, leaving 14 bases between them. CDR3 DNA: TGTGCCAGCAGTCGAAAGCGGCATAGCTACGAGCAGTACTTC. It yields the protein CASSRKRHSYEQYF.

The rearrangement joins TRBV6-1 to TRBJ1-2, with D uncertain. V lost 5 bases and J lost 2, with 9 bases in between. The V gene's germline CDR1 is MNHNS and CDR2 SASEGT. The CDR3 is 13 residues long. As DNA, the CDR3 is TGTGCCAGCAGTAAAGAACTAAACTATGGCTACACCTTC. This codes for CASSKELNYGYTF.

The chain joins TRBV19 to TRBJ1-1; a possible D gene is TRBD1 (6 bases). Per germline, CDR1 LNHDA and CDR2 SQIVND (reference sequence). The CDR3 loop spans 12 amino acids. Deletions cut 7 bases from V and 11 bases from J, with 17 bases between. CDR3 nucleotides: TGTGCCAGTACCAATAGGCAGGGGCCGGCTTTCTTT. Residues: CASTNRQGPAFF.

This rearrangement joins TRBV2 to TRBJ1-2, with TRBD1 matching 7 bases. Per the germline V gene, CDR1 is SNHLY and CDR2 is FYNNEI. The CDR3 contains 15 residues. V shed 0 bases and J 4 bases; nucleotides not matched to a gene: 5. This CDR3 reads CASSEARTGIYGYTF. In DNA, the CDR3 is TGTGCCAGCAGTGAAGCGCGGACAGGCATCTATGGCTACACCTTC.

The V and J genes are TRBV5-1 and TRBJ2-7; TRBD1 agrees at 10 bases. The CDR3 runs 15 residues. J lost 0 bases, V lost 4 bases, and 4 bases had no gene match. The germline CDR1 and CDR2 sequences are SGHRS and YFSETQ. The CDR3 here is CASSTGQGVSYEQYF. The CDR3, as DNA: TGCGCCAGCAGCACCGGACAGGGGGTCTCCTACGAGCAGTACTTC.

This chain connects TRBV25-1 to TRBJ2-1, with unresolved D. Trimming removed 5 bases from V and 4 bases from J, with 6 bases in between. Germline CDR1 MGHDK, CDR2 SYGVNS. The CDR3 is 12 residues long. Written as DNA, the CDR3 is TGTGCCAGCAGTAACAGATACAATGAGCAGTTCTTC. Encoded protein: CASSNRYNEQFF. The whole variable domain, filled in from reference TRBV25-1 and TRBJ2-1, reads EADIYQTPRYLVIGTGKKITLECSQTMGHDKMYWYQQDPGMELHLIHYSYGVNSTEKGDLSSESTVSRIRTEHFPLTLESARPSHTSQYLCASSNRYNEQFFGPGTRLTVL.

J is TRBJ2-1 and V is TRBV7-8, with D unclear. CDR3 length equals 15 residues. In germline, CDR1 is SGHVS, CDR2 FQNEAQ. The V end was cut by 4 bases, the J end by 0 bases, with 10 bases between. In nucleotides, the CDR3 is TGTGCCAGCAGCTCGAAGCGCCTCTCCTACAATGAGCAGTTCTTC. Translating it yields CASSSKRLSYNEQFF.

By sample fraction, this clone is medium-sized (0.01 to 0.1%). V and J are TRBV7-9 and TRBJ1-6, with a possible D match to TRBD1 (6 bases). Germline V gene data show CDR1 as SEHNR and CDR2 as FQNEAQ (reference sequence). The CDR3 runs 13 residues. Trimming stripped 6 bases from V and 10 bases from J, with 13 bases between. CDR3 DNA: TGTGCCAGCAGGGCACAGGGATGGTCACCCCTCCACTTT. It encodes CASRAQGWSPLHF.

The chain couples TRBV7-3 to TRBJ1-1; TRBD1 matches at 9 bases. V lost 5 bases and J lost 4; bases outside the gene matches: 5. The CDR3 is 14 residues long. Germline values: CDR1 SGHTA, CDR2 FQGTGA. CDR3 bases: TGTGCCAGCAGCAAGGGGACAGGGAGCACTGAAGCTTTCTTT. Translation: CASSKGTGSTEAFF.

The gene calls are TRBV9 and TRBJ2-3; the match to TRBD1 covers 7 bases. The germline V gene has CDR1 SGDLS and CDR2 YYNGEE. There are 15 residues in the CDR3. Trimming removed 4 bases from V and 2 bases from J; junction bases left unmatched: 7. CDR3 in DNA: TGTGCCAGCAGCCCCCGGGACAGACTCACAGATACGCAGTATTTT. As protein: CASSPRDRLTDTQYF.

The chain combines TRBV7-9 with TRBJ2-1, with D tentatively TRBD2 (5 bases). Trimming removed 1 base at V and 9 bases at J, with 10 bases between. Germline CDR1 SEHNR, CDR2 FQNEAQ (reference sequence). This CDR3 is built from 13 residues. CDR3 nucleotide sequence: TGTGCCAGCAGCTTAGGTCTGAGCGGTGAGCAGTTCTTC. The encoded protein is CASSLGLSGEQFF. The complete variable domain, with remaining parts taken from reference TRBV7-9 and TRBJ2-1, reads DTGVSQNPRHKITKRGQNVTFRCDPISEHNRLYWYRQTLGQGPEFLTYFQNEAQLEKSRLLSDRFSAERPKGSFSTLEIQRTEQGDSAMYLCASSLGLSGEQFFGPGTRLTVL.

The sample holds a few counts of this clone. The rearrangement joins TRBV18 to TRBJ2-5, with a tentative D call TRBD1 (6 bases). V was cut by 3 bases and J by 4 bases, with 21 bases left in between. The CDR3 totals 17 residues. The germline CDR1 and CDR2 sequences are KGHSH and LQKENI. In DNA, the CDR3 is TGTGCCAGCTCACCGAGAATCAATACAGGGCCCCCAGAGACCCAGTACTTC. As protein: CASSPRINTGPPETQYF.

This chain links TRBV29-1 with TRBJ2-2; TRBD2 matches at 11 bases. The J segment lost 1 base and the V segment lost 5 bases, leaving 0 bases of the junction unmatched. This CDR3 contains 14 residues. Germline CDR1 and CDR2: SQVTM and ANQGSEA. The CDR3 DNA is TGCAGCGTTACTAGCGGGGGGAACACCGGGGAGCTGTTTTTT. Amino acids: CSVTSGGNTGELFF.

This clone was detected only once. The rearrangement links TRBV2 to TRBJ1-1, with D unclear. This CDR3 is 14 amino acids long. V lost 1 base and J 3 bases, leaving 9 bases between the germline ends. CDR1 and CDR2 (germline): SNHLY, FYNNEI. The CDR3 DNA reads as TGTGCCAGCAGTGAAGAGGCTCGGGACACTGAAGCTTTCTTT. It specifies CASSEEARDTEAFF.

The chain employs TRBV6-1 and TRBJ1-6; D is unclear. V lost 3 bases and J lost 9, with 9 bases in between. Germline V gene sequence: CDR1 MNHNS, CDR2 SASEGT. The CDR3 extends over 13 amino acids. CDR3 in amino acids: CASSESRASPLHF. In DNA, the CDR3 is TGTGCCAGCAGTGAGAGTCGAGCTTCACCCCTCCACTTT.